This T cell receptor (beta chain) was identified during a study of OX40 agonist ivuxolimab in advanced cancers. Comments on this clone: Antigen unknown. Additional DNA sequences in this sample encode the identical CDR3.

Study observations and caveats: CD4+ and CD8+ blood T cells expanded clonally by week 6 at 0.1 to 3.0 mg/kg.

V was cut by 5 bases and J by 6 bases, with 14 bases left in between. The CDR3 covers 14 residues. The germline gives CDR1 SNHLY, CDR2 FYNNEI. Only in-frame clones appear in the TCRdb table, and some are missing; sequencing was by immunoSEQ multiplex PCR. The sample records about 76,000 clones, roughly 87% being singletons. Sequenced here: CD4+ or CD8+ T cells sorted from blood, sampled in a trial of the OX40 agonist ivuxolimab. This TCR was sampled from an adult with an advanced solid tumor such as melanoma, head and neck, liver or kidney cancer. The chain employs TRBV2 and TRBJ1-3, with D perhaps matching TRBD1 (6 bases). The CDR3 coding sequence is TGTGCCAGCAGTAACTCCAGGGGACAAAACACCATATATTTT. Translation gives CASSNSRGQNTIYF. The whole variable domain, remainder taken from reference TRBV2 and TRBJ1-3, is EPEVTQTPSHQVTQMGQEVILRCVPISNHLYFYWYRQILGQKVEFLVSFYNNEISEKSEIFDDQFSVERPDGSNFTLKIRSTKLEDSAMYFCASSNSRGQNTIYFGEGSWLTVV.